This is a list of T cell receptor beta chains from one sample in a study of T cell responses to AZD1222 COVID-19 vaccine. The assay was immunoSEQ multiplex PCR, and TCRdb's table has in-frame clones only and misses some. The sample includes 140,000 to 150,000 clones, approximately 92% seen only once; the top ten take about 3.5%. The input for sequencing was peripheral blood, taken 28 days after the second AZD1222 dose. The receptors were sampled from an adult who received the AZD1222 COVID-19 vaccine. The CDR3 runs from the conserved cysteine through the conserved F or W. D genes are given only for firm matches. Clone size appears in some rows only: once, few, many, or a class for an expanded clone.

abundance	d_gene	j_gene	v_gene	CDR3aa	CDR3nt
-	TRBD1	TRBJ2-3	TRBV6-2/TRBV6-3	CASSGQGDTQYF	TGTGCCAGCAGTGGACAGGGAGATACGCAGTATTTT
few	-	TRBJ1-2	TRBV18	CASSPPGRSYGYTF	TGTGCCAGCTCACCACCGGGACGGTCCTATGGCTACACCTTC
-	-	TRBJ1-2	TRBV10-1	CASSADTYYGYTF	TGCGCCAGCAGTGCGGATACCTACTATGGCTACACCTTC
-	-	TRBJ2-4	TRBV7-2	CASSLPLWTAKNIQYF	TGTGCCAGCAGCTTGCCCCTTTGGACTGCCAAAAACATTCAGTACTTC
-	-	TRBJ2-2	TRBV7-2	CASSSTRTLNTGELFF	TGTGCCAGCAGCTCTACCCGGACTCTGAACACCGGGGAGCTGTTTTTT
-	-	TRBJ1-2	TRBV12-5	CAKVHGYTF	TGTGCTAAGGTACATGGCTACACCTTC
-	TRBD1	TRBJ2-7	TRBV2	CASSEDRGPYEQYF	TGTGCCAGCAGTGAGGACAGGGGGCCCTACGAGCAGTACTTC
-	TRBD1	TRBJ2-7	TRBV9	CASSVDWDRGSYEQYF	TGTGCCAGCAGCGTAGATTGGGACAGGGGGTCCTACGAGCAGTACTTC
-	-	TRBJ2-5	TRBV5-4	CASSLGQGGQETQYF	TGTGCCAGCAGCTTGGGGCAGGGCGGCCAAGAGACCCAGTACTTC
-	TRBD1	TRBJ1-2	TRBV29-1	CSVPGQGAYGYTF	TGCAGCGTGCCGGGACAGGGGGCCTATGGCTACACCTTC
-	-	TRBJ2-1	TRBV28	CASSLKTFSYNEQFF	TGTGCCAGCAGTTTAAAGACTTTCTCCTACAATGAGCAGTTCTTC
-	TRBD1	TRBJ1-4	TRBV28	CASITGTGEKLFF	TGTGCCAGCATCACAGGGACAGGAGAAAAACTGTTTTTT
-	-	TRBJ2-5	TRBV27	CASRGVGETQYF	TGTGCCAGCAGAGGAGTTGGAGAGACCCAGTACTTC
once	-	TRBJ1-2	TRBV6-5	CASSYRGGYTF	TGTGCCAGCAGTTACAGGGGTGGCTACACCTTC
-	TRBD1	TRBJ1-2	TRBV6-5	CASSSRTGVGYGYTF	TGTGCCAGCAGTTCCAGGACAGGGGTCGGCTATGGCTACACCTTC
-	-	TRBJ2-2	TRBV7-8	CASSSGRAGELFF	TGTGCCAGCAGCTCAGGCCGGGCCGGGGAGCTGTTTTTT
-	TRBD2	TRBJ2-3	TRBV27	CASSYLAGSDTQYF	TGTGCCAGCAGTTATCTAGCGGGGTCGGATACGCAGTATTTT
-	-	TRBJ1-3	TRBV4-3	CASSQVGTGFSSGNTIYF	TGCGCCAGCAGCCAAGTCGGTACAGGGTTCTCTTCTGGAAACACCATATATTTT
-	-	TRBJ2-7	TRBV6-2/TRBV6-3	CASSYAREVIAYEQYF	TGTGCCAGCAGTTACGCTCGGGAAGTTATCGCCTACGAGCAGTACTTC
few	-	TRBJ1-2	TRBV28	CASSGGGSNGYTF	TGTGCCAGCAGTGGGGGGGGATCGAATGGCTACACCTTC
-	-	TRBJ1-2	TRBV18	CASSPPGDYYGYTF	TGTGCCAGCTCACCACCGGGGGACTACTATGGCTACACCTTC
-	-	TRBJ1-2	TRBV4-3	CASSQDLSANYGYTF	TGCGCCAGCAGCCAAGATTTATCAGCGAACTATGGCTACACCTTC
-	-	TRBJ1-1	TRBV18	CASSQNRERNTEAFF	TGTGCCAGCTCACAGAACAGGGAACGGAACACTGAAGCTTTCTTT
-	-	TRBJ1-3	TRBV18	CASSPGIAGNTIYF	TGTGCCAGCTCGCCCGGGATTGCTGGAAACACCATATATTTT
few	-	TRBJ1-2	TRBV18	CASSPDNPIGGYTF	TGTGCCAGCTCACCCGACAACCCAATAGGGGGCTACACCTTC
-	-	TRBJ1-1	TRBV6-5	CASSYSDENTEAFF	TGTGCCAGCAGTTATTCCGACGAGAACACTGAAGCTTTCTTT
-	-	TRBJ1-1	TRBV28	CASRAGGRTEAFF	TGTGCCAGCAGGGCTGGGGGGCGCACTGAAGCTTTCTTT
-	-	TRBJ1-5	TRBV6-5	CASRYSNQPQHF	TGTGCCAGCCGATATAGCAATCAGCCCCAGCATTTT
-	TRBD1	TRBJ2-7	TRBV18	CASSPTTGGAYEQYF	TGTGCCAGCTCACCTACCACAGGGGGCGCATACGAGCAGTACTTC
-	-	TRBJ1-2	TRBV30	CAWSTGPYGYTF	TGTGCCTGGAGCACAGGGCCATATGGCTACACCTTC
-	TRBD1	TRBJ2-7	TRBV5-1	CASKGTGSYEQYF	TGCGCCAGCAAGGGGACAGGGTCTTACGAGCAGTACTTC
-	-	TRBJ1-1	TRBV27	CASSLRQGLNTEAFF	TGTGCCAGCAGTTTAAGGCAGGGGTTGAACACTGAAGCTTTCTTT
-	-	TRBJ2-6	TRBV6-5	CASSYSFYAGANVLTF	TGTGCCAGCAGTTACTCGTTCTACGCTGGGGCCAACGTCCTGACTTTC
-	TRBD1	TRBJ1-1	TRBV6-5	CASSAGTAQGTEAFF	TGTGCCAGCAGCGCGGGGACAGCTCAAGGAACTGAAGCTTTCTTT
-	-	TRBJ1-1	TRBV19	CASSPRGRDEAFF	TGTGCCAGTAGTCCCCGGGGCCGCGATGAAGCTTTCTTT
-	-	TRBJ1-5	TRBV6-5	CASKRGGNQPQHF	TGTGCCAGCAAAAGGGGTGGGAATCAGCCCCAGCATTTT
-	-	TRBJ1-1	TRBV5-5	CASSLVVYPEGEAFF	TGTGCCAGCAGCTTGGTTGTGTACCCCGAAGGTGAAGCTTTCTTT
few	TRBD2	TRBJ2-3	TRBV2	CASSEKGWGAGLVKGRRDTQYF	TGTGCCAGCAGTGAAAAGGGATGGGGCGCGGGACTAGTTAAAGGGAGGCGGGATACGCAGTATTTT
-	-	TRBJ1-1	TRBV7-3	CASSADSSNTEAFF	TGTGCCAGCAGCGCAGACAGTTCCAACACTGAAGCTTTCTTT